Each of the 8 T cell receptor beta chains below was sequenced from the same sample in a study of cytomegalovirus exposure and HLA in healthy donors. The table came from immunoSEQ multiplex PCR; TCRdb's copy has only in-frame clones and leaves some out. The table has some 150,000 clones, roughly 87% seen once. The material sequenced was PBMCs. Receptors were obtained from a man in his late teens or twenties in good health and CMV-seropositive.

The rearrangement joins TRBV6-1 to TRBJ2-1, with TRBD1 identical over 10 bases. Germline V gene data show CDR1 as MNHNS and CDR2 as SASEGT. The V gene end was trimmed by 3 bases and the J gene end by 8 bases; junction bases not matched to a gene: 7. The CDR3 spans 15 residues. CDR3 sequence reads: CASSDRDRGRDEQFF. Here the CDR3 DNA reads TGTGCCAGCAGTGACCGGGACAGGGGTCGCGATGAGCAGTTCTTC.

The rearrangement joins TRBV6-1 to TRBJ2-5, with TRBD1 matching over 9 bases. The CDR3 loop spans 14 amino acids. The V segment lost 7 bases and the J segment 5 bases; nucleotides outside the gene matches: 8. CDR1 and CDR2 from the germline V gene are MNHNS and SASEGT. The CDR3 nucleotides read TGTGCCAGCATATTGGGACAGGGACCCGAGACCCAGTACTTC. Its translation: CASILGQGPETQYF.

The rearrangement joins TRBV19 to TRBJ2-3, with no clear D. Per germline, CDR1 LNHDA and CDR2 SQIVND (reference sequence). CDR3 size: 11 residues. Deletions cut 3 bases from V and 6 bases from J, with 4 bases between. The CDR3 region is CASSIGDTQYF. The CDR3 DNA reads as TGTGCCAGTAGTATCGGGGATACGCAGTATTTT.

This chain joins TRBV6-6 and TRBJ1-5; 7 nucleotides agree with TRBD1. Germline V gene sequence: CDR1 MNHNY, CDR2 SVGAGI (reference sequence). The CDR3 totals 16 residues. V gave up 3 bases and J gave up 8 bases; unmatched junction bases: 13. CDR3 coding DNA: TGTGCCAGCAGTTATCCTTTAAGGGGGCAAATCAAGCCCCAGCATTTT. The encoded protein is CASSYPLRGQIKPQHF.

V is TRBV7-8 and J is TRBJ2-3; 11 bases match TRBD2. The length of the CDR3 is 19 residues. The V and J ends lost 2 bases and 0 bases, in that order; junction bases with no gene match: 10. CDR1 and CDR2 (germline): SGHVS, FQNEAQ. The CDR3 reads CASSLNLAGGPTSTDTQYF. The CDR3 nucleotides read TGTGCCAGCAGCTTAAACCTAGCGGGGGGCCCTACTAGCACAGATACGCAGTATTTT.

The rearrangement uses TRBV4-1 and TRBJ1-4, with no clear D. Between the trimmed V and J ends, which lost 1 base and 8 bases, there was a span of 5 bases. Germline V gene data show CDR1 as MGHRA and CDR2 as YSYEKL. The CDR3 runs 12 residues. The CDR3 DNA follows: TGCGCCAGCAGCCAAGTGGCCGAAAAACTGTTTTTT. Residues: CASSQVAEKLFF.

The chain couples TRBV4-2 to TRBJ2-7; tentative D call: TRBD2 (5 bases). CDR3 length equals 15 residues. Germline assignment: CDR1 LGHNA and CDR2 YNFKEQ. V lost 1 base, J lost 2 bases, and 12 bases lay in between. CDR3 in amino acids: CASSQGLETTYEQYF. The CDR3, as DNA: TGTGCCAGCAGCCAAGGGTTGGAGACTACCTACGAGCAGTACTTC.

The DNA of the CDR3 is TGTGCCAGCAGATTGACAGGGGGTGCCACAGATACGCAGTATTTT. Its translation: CASRLTGGATDTQYF. The chain is built from TRBV27 and TRBJ2-3; 9 bases match TRBD1. After removal of 6 bases from V and 2 bases from J, the junction contained 6 bases not matched to a gene. Germline V lookup: CDR1 MNHEY, CDR2 SMNVEV (reference sequence). The CDR3 is made up of 15 amino acids.